This TCR beta chain was profiled in a study of Graves' ophthalmopathy and Graves' hyperthyroidism. In the study overall: Ahead of any treatment, peripheral blood was obtained at the initial diagnosis.

Exclusion covered patients with other autoimmune diseases or uncontrolled infections (as well as pregnancy or lactation). The starting material, about 9.9 ml of fresh peripheral blood, provided the PBMCs. A word on this clonotype: The antigen remains unidentified. A single base separates this from a much larger clone, so it may be a read error.

RNA transcripts were the source from which TCR beta CDR3 regions were amplified. A first-round RT-PCR used HTBI primers, followed by a second-round multiplex PCR. TCRdb re-analysed the multiplex PCR reads in MiXCR, keeping a single row per CDR3 protein. The sample records about 390,000 distinct CDR3 sequences, about 16% being singletons. Study-wide findings and caveats: Built on 13 signatures, a model told ophthalmopathy apart from stable hyperthyroidism with about 85% sensitivity and around 80% specificity.

Germline V gene data show CDR1 as SGHRS and CDR2 as YFSETQ. The ends lost 3 bases at V and 4 bases at J; junction bases unmatched: 4. The CDR3 covers 15 residues. Input material: peripheral blood. The V call is TRBV5-1, the J call TRBJ2-2, with 9 bases identical to TRBD1. This clonotype was sampled from a woman between 18 and 30 years old with stable Graves' hyperthyroidism. The CDR3 DNA follows: TGCGCCAGCAGCTCCGGGACAGGGATCACCGGGGAGCTGTTTTTT. It codes for CASSSGTGITGELFF.